This TCR beta chain was retrieved from a study of T cell changes during pregnancy in multiple sclerosis. TCRdb keeps only in-frame clones here, not all; method: immunoSEQ multiplex PCR. The table lists about 80,000 clones, approximately 90% of them singletons. This CDR3 has 13 residues. CDR1 is KGHSH, CDR2 LQKENI, per germline. V lost 2 bases to trimming and J lost 4 bases, with 7 bases between them. The sequence derives from a female donor with multiple sclerosis, enrolled in a pregnancy study. Source: peripheral blood, taken before pregnancy. The chain has TRBV18 and TRBJ2-3; maybe TRBD2 (5 bases). Here the CDR3 reads CASSPRTPDTQYF. The CDR3 DNA reads as TGTGCCAGCTCACCAAGGACTCCAGATACGCAGTATTTT.